This paragraph covers one T cell receptor beta chain sequence. The antigen is undetermined. Germline CDR1 is MNHNS and CDR2 is SASEGT. The CDR3 spans 13 residues. V was clipped by 4 bases and J by 4 bases, with 7 bases between them. The PCR contained 60 Vbeta and 13 Jbeta primers. TCRdb's copy holds only in-frame clones and misses some; the assay was immunoSEQ multiplex PCR. This table has about 150,000 clones, 65% to 75% appearing once. The entry originates in a study of cytomegalovirus exposure and HLA in healthy donors. Study observations and caveats: A later analysis, which compared TCR beta chains of equal frequency, found the HLA-associated ones more clonally expanded. About 87% or about 30% of the time was how often most TCR beta V segments were productive, according to an earlier analysis.

Sequencing was done on a sample of PBMCs. V is TRBV6-1 and J is TRBJ1-4, with D possibly matching TRBD1 (6 bases). This clonotype was sampled from a young man in good health and CMV-seronegative. CDR3 sequence: CASSGQVNEKLFF. CDR3 bases: TGTGCCAGCAGTGGACAGGTTAATGAAAAACTGTTTTTT.